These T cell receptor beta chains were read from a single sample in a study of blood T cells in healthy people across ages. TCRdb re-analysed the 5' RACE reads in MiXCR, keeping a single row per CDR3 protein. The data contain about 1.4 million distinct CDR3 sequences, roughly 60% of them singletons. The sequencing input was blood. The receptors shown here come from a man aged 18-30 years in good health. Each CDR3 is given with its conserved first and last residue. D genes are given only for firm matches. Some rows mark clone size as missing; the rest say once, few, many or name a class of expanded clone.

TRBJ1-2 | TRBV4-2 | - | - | CASSQVGQKNYGYTF
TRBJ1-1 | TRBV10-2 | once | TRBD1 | CAGRQGVNTEAFF
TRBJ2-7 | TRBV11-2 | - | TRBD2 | CASSAGGLEQYF
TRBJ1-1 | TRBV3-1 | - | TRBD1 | CASSLRDSEAFF
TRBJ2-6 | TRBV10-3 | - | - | CAISEGASASGANVLTF
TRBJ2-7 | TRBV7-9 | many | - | CASSLVGVYEQYF
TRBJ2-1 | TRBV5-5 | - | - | CASSLDSLDEQFF
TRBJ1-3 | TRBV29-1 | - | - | CSVQAGAGNTIYF
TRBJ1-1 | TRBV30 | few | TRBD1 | CAWRETGTGNTEAFF
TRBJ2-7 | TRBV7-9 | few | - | CASSYSEGVGAYEQYF
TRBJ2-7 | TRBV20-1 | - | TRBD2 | CSARDLAGGSYEQYF
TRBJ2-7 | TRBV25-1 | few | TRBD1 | CASSEFATGDSGQYF
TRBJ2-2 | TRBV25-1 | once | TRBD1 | CASGRDRVPGELFF
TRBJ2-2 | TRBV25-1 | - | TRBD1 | CASRKPGQGLEGELFF
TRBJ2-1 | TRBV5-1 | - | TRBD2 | CASSSGLAGGQNEQFF
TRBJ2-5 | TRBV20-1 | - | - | CSAGIPGDQETQYF
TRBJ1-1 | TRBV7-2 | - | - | CASSPPSGRRNTEAFF
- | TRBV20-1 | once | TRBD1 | CSARILLGQAVYEQYF
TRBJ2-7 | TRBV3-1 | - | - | CASSQGTPSYEQYF
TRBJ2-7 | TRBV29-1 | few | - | CSAEKGYEQYF
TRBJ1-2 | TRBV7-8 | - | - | CASNLGRDLHGYTF